This TCR beta chain was recovered during a study of CD4 T cells in relation to SARS-CoV-2 and coronaviruses. About the study: Convalescent donors were aged about 20 to 80, with median approximately 41 years. Shared crossreactive spike epitopes were mapped to their HLA restriction.

Sorted naive or memory CD4+ cells met CEF peptides for around eleven days. Sequencing used immunoSEQ multiplex PCR; TCRdb keeps in-frame clones, though not all of them. Here the sample spans approximately 36,000 clones, approximately 80% being singletons. Turning to this clone: Its antigen is unknown.

Germline V CDR1 and CDR2: SGHRS, YFSETQ. CDR3 size: 19 residues. After removal of 4 bases from V and 4 bases from J, the junction contained 13 bases not matched to a gene. Material: naive CD4+ T cells from PBMCs, cultured in vitro. The subset here: naive CD4+ T cells isolated by negative enrichment. The TCR was taken from an adult with COVID-19. This sequence joins TRBV5-1 and TRBJ2-1, with 14 bases identical to TRBD2. The CDR3 here is CASSQAGTSGGGGYNEQFF. As DNA, the CDR3 is TGCGCCAGCAGCCAAGCCGGGACTAGCGGGGGAGGAGGATACAATGAGCAGTTCTTC.